This TCR beta chain originates from a study of CD8 T cells in Susac syndrome. About the research overall: Sequenced Susac syndrome patients included roughly six with clinically active disease and about eight in remission.

CDR3 size: 15 residues. The ends were cut back, 8 bases at V and 0 bases at J, with 14 bases in the middle. Germline V CDR1 and CDR2: MDHEN, SYDVKM. With random hexamers, reverse transcription was performed on about 0.5 to 1 ug of RNA. TCRdb reprocessed the immunoSEQ multiplex PCR reads via MiXCR and lists one record per CDR3 protein. Among 150,000 to 200,000 distinct CDR3 sequences listed, approximately 94% were seen once. The sample was CD4+ T cells from PBMCs. The genes are TRBV28 and TRBJ1-5; a weak D match, TRBD1 (5 bases). The source of this sequence is a human donor with Susac syndrome. DNA of the CDR3: TGTGCCAGCTCCGACAGTCTGTATAGCAATCAGCCCCAGCATTTT. Translation: CASSDSLYSNQPQHF.